A selection of T cell receptor beta chains follows, all from one sample in a study of T cell changes during pregnancy in multiple sclerosis. Profiling relied on immunoSEQ multiplex PCR, and the TCRdb table lists in-frame clones only, not all of them. This table holds about 75,000 clones, 85% to 95% found once. The specimen comprised CD4+ T cells from peripheral blood mononuclear cells, sampled after pregnancy. The receptors here all came from a female donor with multiple sclerosis, enrolled in a pregnancy study. Both conserved end residues are part of each CDR3. D genes are given only for firm matches. Some rows have no size entry. The others give once, few or many, or a class for an expanded clone.

D gene	V gene	J gene	CDR3 length	clone size	CDR3 DNA	CDR3 protein
-	TRBV2	TRBJ1-1	13	-	TGTGCCAGCAGTGAAAGGGAGGGGACTGAAGCTTTCTTT	CASSEREGTEAFF
-	TRBV28	TRBJ1-2	15	-	TGTGCCAGCAGTTACCCCATGGGGGGACGCTATGGCTACACCTTC	CASSYPMGGRYGYTF
-	TRBV7-6	TRBJ2-3	15	-	TGTGCCAGCAGCTTATCGGGCGGGACGACAGATACGCAGTATTTT	CASSLSGGTTDTQYF
TRBD1	TRBV5-8	TRBJ1-4	18	-	TGTGCCAGCAGCTTGGTATTCGGAGTGGGACAGGGTAGTGAAAAACTGTTTTTT	CASSLVFGVGQGSEKLFF
-	TRBV5-6	TRBJ2-1	15	-	TGTGCCAGCAGCCGACAGAAAAGCTCCTACAATGAGCAGTTCTTC	CASSRQKSSYNEQFF
TRBD1	TRBV7-8	TRBJ2-6	20	-	TGTGCCAGCAGCTTAGTCGGTGGAACAGGGGGCAGCTCTGGGGCCAACGTCCTGACTTTC	CASSLVGGTGGSSGANVLTF
-	TRBV19	TRBJ2-2	21	once	TGTGCCAGTAGTATCCCCGGGAGGGGACAGGGTTCTCACACGAACACCGGGGAGCTGTTTTTT	CASSIPGRGQGSHTNTGELFF
TRBD1	TRBV9	TRBJ1-2	15	-	TGTGCCAGCAGCCCGTGGGACAGAGCAAGTAGTGGCTACACCTTC	CASSPWDRASSGYTF
TRBD2	TRBV30	TRBJ2-7	12	-	TGTGCCTGGAGTAGTCTGGGGGGGGTGCAGTACTTC	CAWSSLGGVQYF
-	TRBV11-3	TRBJ1-1	13	-	TGTGCCAGCAGCCGAAGAGGGAACACTGAAGCTTTCTTT	CASSRRGNTEAFF
TRBD1	TRBV6-1	TRBJ1-3	14	-	TGTGCCAGCAGTGATCGGGACAGACGAAACACCATATATTTT	CASSDRDRRNTIYF
-	TRBV5-6	TRBJ2-7	12	-	TGTGCCAGCAGCTCAGAAGCCTACGAGCAGTACTTC	CASSSEAYEQYF
-	TRBV28	TRBJ2-1	14	-	TGTGCCAGCAGTTTTGCGGGGTTGAGAAATGAGCAGTTCTTC	CASSFAGLRNEQFF
TRBD1	TRBV7-8	TRBJ1-1	14	-	TGTGCCAGCAGCTTAATCGCGGGGGACAGGGAAGCTTTCTTT	CASSLIAGDREAFF
-	TRBV4-1	TRBJ1-1	14	-	TGCGCCAGCAGCCACCCTGATGGGCCGCTTGAAGCTTTCTTT	CASSHPDGPLEAFF
TRBD1	TRBV18	TRBJ1-2	16	-	TGTGCCAGCTCACCTTCGACAGGGGACCTCAACTATGGCTACACCTTC	CASSPSTGDLNYGYTF
-	TRBV4-1	TRBJ2-7	15	once	TGCGCCAGCAGTCAACCGGGACAAAGCTCCTACGAGCAGTACTTC	CASSQPGQSSYEQYF
TRBD2	TRBV4-2	TRBJ2-1	16	once	TGTGCCAGCAGCCAAGGACTAGCGGGGAGTGACAATGAGCAGTTCTTC	CASSQGLAGSDNEQFF
-	TRBV28	TRBJ2-2	15	-	TGTGCCAGCAGTTTAATGGTCCAGGGGAACGGGGAGCTGTTTTTT	CASSLMVQGNGELFF
TRBD2	TRBV5-8	TRBJ2-5	17	-	TGTGCCAGCAGCTTGGCCTTTTCTAGCGGGAGCGTGGAGACCCAGTACTTC	CASSLAFSSGSVETQYF
-	TRBV2	TRBJ1-1	12	-	TGTGCCAGCAGTGAACGCAGGGGCTCGGCTTTCTTT	CASSERRGSAFF
-	TRBV7-2	TRBJ2-7	12	few	TGTGCCAGCAGGGGTAGGGGCTACGAGCAGTACTTC	CASRGRGYEQYF
TRBD1	TRBV19	TRBJ1-5	16	once	TGTGCCAGTAGGGACAGGGTAAGGGGAAGCAATCAGCCCCAGCATTTT	CASRDRVRGSNQPQHF
-	TRBV27	TRBJ2-3	15	-	TGTGCCAGCAGTTTCAGTACACTGAGGACAGATACGCAGTATTTT	CASSFSTLRTDTQYF
TRBD2	TRBV5-1	TRBJ2-1	20	-	TGCGCCAGCAGCTCCACACTGCCCCGACTAGCGGGAGGGAGTGGCTATGAGCAGTTCTTC	CASSSTLPRLAGGSGYEQFF
-	TRBV5-1	TRBJ2-1	12	once	TGCGCCAGCCGGATCGTCGGGGATAAGCAGTTCTTC	CASRIVGDKQFF
-	TRBV9	TRBJ2-1	13	few	TGTGCCAGCAGCGGAGCGGTAACGGGTGAGCAGTTCTTC	CASSGAVTGEQFF
TRBD2	TRBV18	TRBJ2-1	21	few	TGTGCCAGCTCACCACCATCTTTACAACCGACTAGCGGGATCGCCTACAATGAGCAGTTCTTC	CASSPPSLQPTSGIAYNEQFF
TRBD2	TRBV7-3	TRBJ2-3	21	-	TGTGCCAGCAGCGTCCACCCGTCGGGACTAGCGGGAGCTCAGGGCACAGATACGCAGTATTTT	CASSVHPSGLAGAQGTDTQYF
TRBD1	TRBV29-1	TRBJ1-2	11	-	TGCAGCGTTGTACAGGGGAATGGCTACACCTTC	CSVVQGNGYTF
-	TRBV5-8	TRBJ2-7	13	-	TGTGCCAGCAGCTTGGGTCAGATCTACGAGCAGTACTTC	CASSLGQIYEQYF
TRBD2	TRBV28	TRBJ2-1	15	-	TGTGCCAGCAGTTTGATTAGCGGGAGGGTGGATGAGCAGTTCTTC	CASSLISGRVDEQFF
TRBD1	TRBV7-9	TRBJ2-1	16	-	TGTGCCAGCAGTGGACTGTTGAGACAGGGGGGTAATGAGCAGTTCTTC	CASSGLLRQGGNEQFF
TRBD2	TRBV11-3	TRBJ2-3	16	-	TGTGCCAGCAGCCAGGGGACTAGCGGTAGCACAGATACGCAGTATTTT	CASSQGTSGSTDTQYF
-	TRBV11-2	TRBJ2-5	13	-	TGTGCCAGCAGCTCGACAGGAAAAGAGACCCAGTACTTC	CASSSTGKETQYF